Each of the 22 T cell receptor beta chains below was sequenced from the same sample in a study of cytomegalovirus exposure and HLA in healthy donors. It was with 60 Vbeta and 13 Jbeta primers that the PCR ran. Sequenced by immunoSEQ multiplex PCR; TCRdb stores in-frame clones only, minus some. The data show under 150,000 clones, 70% to 85% seen once. The specimen was PBMCs. The receptors shown here come from a male donor in good health and CMV-seronegative.

The chain is built from TRBV4-3 and TRBJ2-1; D gene ambiguous. V shed 0 bases and J shed 9 bases, with 9 bases lying between them. CDR1 is LGHNA and CDR2 is YSLEER in the germline V gene. The CDR3 has 13 amino acids. Here the CDR3 DNA reads TGCGCCAGCAGCCAAGATTCAGGCCCTGAGCAGTTCTTC. It codes for CASSQDSGPEQFF.

The gene calls are TRBV7-8 and TRBJ2-2, with 9 bases lining up with TRBD2. V trimming: 3 bases; J trimming: 7 bases; junction bases outside the gene matches: 6. CDR1 is SGHVS, CDR2 FQNEAQ, per germline. The CDR3 covers 15 residues. The CDR3 loop is CASSLSSGSLGELFF. The CDR3 nucleotides are TGTGCCAGCAGCTTGAGTAGCGGGAGTCTCGGGGAGCTGTTTTTT.

The chain recombines TRBV11-2 with TRBJ2-2; 14 nucleotides line up with TRBD2. Germline V CDR1 and CDR2: SGHAT, FQNNGV. The CDR3 has 18 amino acids. The V gene end was trimmed by 10 bases and the J gene end by 6 bases; junction bases not matched to a gene: 16. DNA of the CDR3: TGTGCCATCCCCGGGACTAGCGGGAGCGAAATTTACGCCGGGGAGCTGTTTTTT. Translation: CAIPGTSGSEIYAGELFF.

The chain uses TRBV28 and TRBJ1-2; D is ambiguous. The CDR3 is made up of 14 amino acids. V dropped 1 base and J dropped 4 bases, with 10 bases sitting between them. Germline V CDR1 and CDR2: MDHEN, SYDVKM. CDR3 loop: CASSLSSPVYGYTF. CDR3 nucleotides: TGTGCCAGCAGTTTATCATCGCCAGTCTATGGCTACACCTTC.

V is TRBV6-1 and J is TRBJ2-7, with a weak D call TRBD2 (5 bases). The germline gives CDR1 MNHNS, CDR2 SASEGT. V was clipped by 2 bases and J by 7 bases, with 24 bases between them. The CDR3 is made up of 17 amino acids. CDR3 DNA: TGTGCCAGCAGTGAAACGGGCCCGAGGGCTGATGCGCCTGAGCAGTACTTC. It yields the protein CASSETGPRADAPEQYF.

This chain links TRBV7-2 with TRBJ2-7; D is unclear. CDR1 is SGHTA and CDR2 is FQGNSA in the germline V gene. The CDR3 loop spans 15 amino acids. Trimming left V 4 bases short and J 3 bases short, with 16 bases between. CDR3 nucleotides: TGTGCCAGCAGCTCCGCACTTATTTTTAACTACGAGCAGTACTTC. Its translation is CASSSALIFNYEQYF.

DNA of the CDR3: TGTGCCAGCACCAAAGGGGGCCAGAATGCAGATACGCAGTATTTT. This codes for CASTKGGQNADTQYF. J is TRBJ2-3 and V is TRBV5-4; 7 nucleotides match TRBD1. The CDR3 covers 15 residues. Germline V gives CDR1 SGHNT, CDR2 YYREEE (reference sequence). With 6 bases clipped from V and 4 bases from J, the junction kept 11 bases outside the gene matches.

The V call is TRBV14, the J call TRBJ2-5; the D gene is possibly TRBD1 (6 bases). Germline loops: CDR1 SGHDN, CDR2 FVKESK. This CDR3 spans 16 amino acids. The germline V and J ends were trimmed by 4 bases and 4 bases, with 19 bases remaining between them. The DNA of the CDR3 is TGTGCCAGCAGCCTCGGAGGCAGGGGCTCTCGAGAGACCCAGTACTTC. This sequence encodes CASSLGGRGSRETQYF.

The sample holds one count of this clone. The chain uses TRBV6-5 and TRBJ2-7, with D possibly being TRBD1 (6 bases). CDR3 length equals 14 residues. Trimming took off 2 bases at V and 6 bases at J, with 14 bases between the two ends. Per the germline V gene, CDR1 is MNHEY and CDR2 is SVGAGI. As DNA, the CDR3 is TGTGCCAGCAGTTACGGGAACAGGGAAGGCGAGCAGTACTTC. Amino acids: CASSYGNREGEQYF.

This clone has a handful of counts. This chain links TRBV4-2 with TRBJ2-7; TRBD2 matches at 7 bases. This CDR3 spans 13 amino acids. Trimming took 6 bases from V and 0 from J; bases not matched to a gene: 2. Germline lookup yields CDR1 LGHNA and CDR2 YNFKEQ. CDR3 in amino acids: CASSGGSSYEQYF. CDR3 coding DNA: TGTGCCAGCAGTGGCGGGAGCTCCTACGAGCAGTACTTC.

Here the CDR3 reads CASSLLAGEGETQYF. CDR3 coding DNA: TGCGCCAGCAGCTTGCTAGCGGGAGAGGGTGAGACCCAGTACTTC. This rearrangement joins TRBV5-1 to TRBJ2-7; 10 nucleotides agree with TRBD2. The DNA end is more similar to TRBJ2-5, so the J call may be wrong. This CDR3 is 15 amino acids long. Germline V gives CDR1 SGHRS, CDR2 YFSETQ.

V is TRBV7-2 and J is TRBJ2-3; perhaps TRBD2 as D (5 bases). V was pared by 2 bases and J by 3 bases, with 12 bases between. Germline loops: CDR1 SGHTA, CDR2 FQGNSA. The CDR3 is made up of 15 amino acids. CDR3 residues: CASSLLLASTDTQYF. The DNA of the CDR3 is TGTGCCAGCAGCTTACTGCTAGCAAGTACAGATACGCAGTATTTT. Full variable domain (rest looked up from reference TRBV7-2 and TRBJ2-3): GAGVSQSPSNKVTEKGKDVELRCDPISGHTALYWYRQSLGQGLEFLIYFQGNSAPDKSGLPSDRFSAERTGGSVSTLTIQRTQQEDSAVYLCASSLLLASTDTQYFGPGTRLTVL.

This chain joins TRBV30 and TRBJ2-7; 9 bases match TRBD2. CDR1 and CDR2 from the germline V gene are GTSNPN and SVGIG (reference sequence). The trim removed 8 bases at V and 5 bases at J, leaving 19 bases unmatched. CDR3 length: 16 residues. The CDR3: CAGGGGRAEVRNEQYF. The CDR3 coding sequence is TGTGCCGGGGGGGGCGGGAGGGCCGAGGTAAGAAACGAGCAGTACTTC.

Written as DNA, the CDR3 is TGTGCCAGCAGCTTAGGTGGGACAGGGGTGGGCAATGAGCAGTTCTTC. It specifies CASSLGGTGVGNEQFF. The chain combines TRBV7-9 with TRBJ2-1, with 10 bases fitting TRBD1. The germline V gene encodes CDR1 SEHNR and CDR2 FQNEAQ (reference sequence). V was pared by 1 base and J by 6 bases, with 6 bases of the junction left unmatched. This CDR3 is built from 16 residues.

The chain couples TRBV11-3 to TRBJ2-2, with TRBD2 as a possible D gene (6 bases). The CDR3 has 15 amino acids. Deletions cut 5 bases from V and 8 bases from J, with 18 bases between. Germline V gene data show CDR1 as SGHNT and CDR2 as YENEEA. The CDR3 sequence: CASSPPGLPSGELFF. CDR3 DNA sequence: TGTGCCAGCAGCCCACCTGGACTACCCTCTGGGGAGCTGTTTTTT.

This rearrangement joins TRBV4-3 to TRBJ2-3; D gene ambiguous. V lost 4 bases, J lost 8 bases, and 13 bases lay in between. Germline CDR1 and CDR2: LGHNA and YSLEER. This CDR3 region has 13 residues. The CDR3 coding sequence is TGCGCCAGCAGCCCCGGCCAGACGGGTACGCAGTATTTT. Encoded protein: CASSPGQTGTQYF.

Here the CDR3 reads CASSLEGGDNSPLHF. As DNA, the CDR3 is TGTGCCAGCAGCTTGGAGGGGGGGGATAATTCACCCCTCCACTTT. The genes are TRBV7-2 and TRBJ1-6; D might be TRBD1 (6 bases). CDR1 and CDR2 from the germline V gene are SGHTA and FQGNSA. CDR3 length equals 15 residues. Trimming removed 3 bases at V and 5 bases at J, with 11 bases between.

The chain links TRBV6-5 to TRBJ2-5; D ambiguous. CDR1 is MNHEY and CDR2 is SVGAGI in the germline V gene. V was clipped by 0 bases and J by 11 bases, with 19 bases between them. CDR3 length equals 15 residues. DNA of the CDR3: TGTGCCAGCAGTTACTCGATATCGCCCGGCTTCGGGCAGTACTTC. It is translated as CASSYSISPGFGQYF.

The rearrangement uses TRBV5-6 and TRBJ2-5; 11 bases are a match to TRBD2. The end of the DNA fits TRBJ2-7 better, so the J call may be wrong. In germline, CDR1 is SGHDT, CDR2 YYEEEE. This CDR3 contains 15 residues. The CDR3 region has the DNA TGTGCCAGCAGCTTGAGACTAGCGGGATCTTACGAGCAGTACTTC. It encodes CASSLRLAGSYEQYF.

The chain links TRBV7-3 to TRBJ2-2; 9 nucleotides line up with TRBD2. The CDR3 contains 17 residues. From germline, CDR1 is SGHTA and CDR2 FQGTGA. After removal of 5 bases from V and 7 bases from J, the junction contained 14 bases not matched to a gene. The CDR3 nucleotides are TGTGCCAGCAGCCTAATGGGACTAGCTTTGGGAGACGGGGAGCTGTTTTTT. Encoded protein: CASSLMGLALGDGELFF.

This clone was observed once. This chain links TRBV15 with TRBJ2-1; a weak D match, TRBD2 (5 bases). The CDR3 loop spans 16 amino acids. With 1 base removed from V and 8 bases from J, the gap between germline ends came to 18 bases. The germline V gene encodes CDR1 LNHNV and CDR2 YYDKDF (reference sequence). The DNA of the CDR3 is TGTGCCACCAGCAGAGTAGGTAGCGTGGGATGGGATGAGCAGTTCTTC. It codes for CATSRVGSVGWDEQFF.

This clone was counted a single time. The chain couples TRBV7-6 to TRBJ2-1, with 7 bases aligning to TRBD2. This CDR3 region has 15 residues. The J segment lost 4 bases and the V segment lost 8 bases, leaving 11 bases of the junction unmatched. Germline V gene sequence: CDR1 SGHVS, CDR2 FNYEAQ. The chain's CDR3 is CASLSLASGYNEQFF. The CDR3 DNA reads as TGTGCCAGCCTGTCTTTGGCTAGCGGATACAATGAGCAGTTCTTC.